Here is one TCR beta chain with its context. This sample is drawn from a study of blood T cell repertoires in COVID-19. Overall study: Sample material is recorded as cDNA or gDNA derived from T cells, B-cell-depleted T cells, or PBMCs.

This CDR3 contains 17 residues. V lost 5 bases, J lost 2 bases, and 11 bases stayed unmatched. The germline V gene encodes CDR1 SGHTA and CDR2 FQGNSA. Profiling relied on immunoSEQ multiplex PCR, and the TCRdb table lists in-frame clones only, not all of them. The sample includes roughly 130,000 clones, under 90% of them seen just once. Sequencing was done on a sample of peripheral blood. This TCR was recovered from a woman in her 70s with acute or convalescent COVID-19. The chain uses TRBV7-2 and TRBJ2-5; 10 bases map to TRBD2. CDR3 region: CASSAVSGGRGQETQYF. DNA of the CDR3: TGTGCCAGCAGCGCCGTTAGCGGGGGGCGGGGTCAAGAGACCCAGTACTTC.